This TCR beta chain came from a study of monozygotic twins with inflammatory bowel disease. Overall study results and limits: No one strong IBD-associated signal or clonotype was supported. By inverse Simpson index, TCRbeta diversity was lower in IBD patients than in healthy co-twins. Varied immunosuppressive treatments among patients may have increased repertoire variability.

Germline V CDR1 and CDR2: DFQATT, SNEGSKA (reference sequence). The CDR3 contains 15 residues. A word on this clonotype: Antigen unknown.

Template switching incorporated UMIs with a 6-nucleotide sample barcode. Using the 5' RACE reads, TCRdb records one entry per CDR3 protein without DNA. Its table lists under 150,000 distinct CDR3 sequences. This clonotype was sampled from a human donor with ulcerative colitis or Crohn's disease, or a healthy co-twin of an affected twin (not recorded which). Sequencing was done on a sample of blood. V usage is TRBV20-1 and J usage is TRBJ2-1; TCRdb reports TRBD1, a call that lacks DNA to check it against. The chain's CDR3 is CSALYNRGRGNEQFF.